This is a list of T cell receptor beta chains from one sample in a study of blood T cell repertoires in COVID-19. TCRdb keeps only in-frame clones here, not all; method: immunoSEQ multiplex PCR. The sample lists some 260,000 clones; about four fifths were seen once. The sequenced sample was peripheral blood. Receptors originate from a man older than 75 with acute or convalescent COVID-19. Each CDR3 is given with its conserved first and last residue. A D gene is named only where the DNA matches it firmly. Rows give clone size only sometimes, using once, few, many, or a class for an expanded clone.

d_gene: TRBD1; v_gene: TRBV24-1; j_gene: TRBJ1-4; abundance: -; CDR3nt: TGTGCCACCAGTGACCCGACAGGGGCTAATGAAAAACTGTTTTTT; CDR3aa: CATSDPTGANEKLFF
d_gene: TRBD2; v_gene: TRBV24-1; j_gene: TRBJ2-3; abundance: -; CDR3nt: TGTGCCACTTTGGGACCGGGACTAGCCCGCTTAGATTTT; CDR3aa: CATLGPGLARLDF
d_gene: -; v_gene: TRBV5-6; j_gene: TRBJ2-2; abundance: -; CDR3nt: TGTGCCAGCAGCCCCCAGAACACCGGGGAGCTGTTTTTT; CDR3aa: CASSPQNTGELFF
d_gene: TRBD2; v_gene: TRBV7-2; j_gene: TRBJ2-7; abundance: -; CDR3nt: TGTGCCAGCAGCTTAATGGGACTAGCGGGAGGCAGGGAGCAGTACTTC; CDR3aa: CASSLMGLAGGREQYF
d_gene: -; v_gene: TRBV9; j_gene: TRBJ1-6; abundance: -; CDR3nt: TGTGCCAGCAGCGTAGCTACGGGGGATTCAAATTCACCCCTCCACTTT; CDR3aa: CASSVATGDSNSPLHF
d_gene: TRBD1; v_gene: TRBV28; j_gene: TRBJ1-4; abundance: -; CDR3nt: TGTGCCAGCAGTTTGACAGGGGTTAATGAAAAACTGTTTTTT; CDR3aa: CASSLTGVNEKLFF
d_gene: TRBD2; v_gene: TRBV9; j_gene: TRBJ2-3; abundance: -; CDR3nt: TGTGCCAGCAGCGGAAGACTAGCGGCTAGCACAGATACGCAGTATTTT; CDR3aa: CASSGRLAASTDTQYF
d_gene: -; v_gene: TRBV7-2; j_gene: TRBJ2-1; abundance: -; CDR3nt: TGTGCCAGCAGCCATCAGTTGGGTGGGGGCTTGTACAATGAGCAGTTCTTC; CDR3aa: CASSHQLGGGLYNEQFF
d_gene: -; v_gene: TRBV6-5; j_gene: TRBJ1-2; abundance: -; CDR3nt: TGTGCCAGCAGCCCGCAGCTAGGGGCTGGTGGCTACACCTTC; CDR3aa: CASSPQLGAGGYTF
d_gene: TRBD1; v_gene: TRBV4-1; j_gene: TRBJ2-7; abundance: -; CDR3nt: TGCGCCAGCAGCCAAGACGAGAGGGGGCGGAGCGAGCAGTACTTC; CDR3aa: CASSQDERGRSEQYF
d_gene: -; v_gene: TRBV12-5; j_gene: TRBJ2-1; abundance: -; CDR3nt: TGTGCTAGTGGTTTCCTGAGCTCCTACAATGAGCAGTTCTTC; CDR3aa: CASGFLSSYNEQFF
d_gene: -; v_gene: TRBV4-2; j_gene: TRBJ2-7; abundance: -; CDR3nt: TGTGCCAGCAGCCAAAAAGGGGCCAGTTACTCCTACGAGCAGTACTTC; CDR3aa: CASSQKGASYSYEQYF
d_gene: -; v_gene: TRBV5-1; j_gene: TRBJ2-3; abundance: -; CDR3nt: TGCGCCAGCTTACGACAGCCTTCGGGCACAGATACGCAGTATTTT; CDR3aa: CASLRQPSGTDTQYF
d_gene: -; v_gene: TRBV10-3; j_gene: TRBJ1-6; abundance: -; CDR3nt: TGTGCCATCAGTGCCTCGGGAGGTAATTCACCCCTCCACTTT; CDR3aa: CAISASGGNSPLHF
d_gene: TRBD1; v_gene: TRBV5-8; j_gene: TRBJ2-7; abundance: -; CDR3nt: TGTGCCAGCAGCTTTAGGGGACAGGGGAACGAGCAGTACTTC; CDR3aa: CASSFRGQGNEQYF
d_gene: TRBD1; v_gene: TRBV24-1; j_gene: TRBJ1-1; abundance: -; CDR3nt: TGTGCCACCAGTGACACCCGGACAGGGAACACTGAAGCTTTCTTT; CDR3aa: CATSDTRTGNTEAFF
d_gene: -; v_gene: TRBV6-6; j_gene: TRBJ2-1; abundance: -; CDR3nt: TGTGCCAGCAGCCTAACAGGGCCCAATGAGCAGTTCTTC; CDR3aa: CASSLTGPNEQFF
d_gene: -; v_gene: TRBV30; j_gene: TRBJ1-2; abundance: -; CDR3nt: TGTGCCTGGAGTGGGGGCAGCTATGGCTACACCTTC; CDR3aa: CAWSGGSYGYTF
d_gene: TRBD2; v_gene: TRBV7-2; j_gene: TRBJ2-1; abundance: -; CDR3nt: TGTGCCAGCAGCTTAGAACTAGCGGGGTCCAATGAGCAGTTCTTC; CDR3aa: CASSLELAGSNEQFF
d_gene: TRBD1; v_gene: TRBV11-2; j_gene: TRBJ1-1; abundance: -; CDR3nt: TGTGCCAGCAGCTTCCCGGGACAGGGTATTCTAGGAGCTTTCTTT; CDR3aa: CASSFPGQGILGAFF
d_gene: -; v_gene: TRBV5-4; j_gene: TRBJ1-3; abundance: once; CDR3nt: TGTGCCAGCAGCCCGGACCCGAGGGGACTCTACTCTGGAAACACCATATATTTT; CDR3aa: CASSPDPRGLYSGNTIYF
d_gene: TRBD1; v_gene: TRBV28; j_gene: TRBJ1-2; abundance: -; CDR3nt: TGTGCCATCACCGGGACAGGGACCCACGGGGGCTATGGCTACACCTTC; CDR3aa: CAITGTGTHGGYGYTF
d_gene: -; v_gene: TRBV5-1; j_gene: TRBJ2-1; abundance: -; CDR3nt: TGCGCCAGCAGCTTTCGGGGGTACAACAATGAGCAGTTCTTC; CDR3aa: CASSFRGYNNEQFF
d_gene: -; v_gene: TRBV2; j_gene: TRBJ1-2; abundance: once; CDR3nt: TGTGCCAGCTCCCCCCGGGGGGCGAGGAATGGCTACACCTTC; CDR3aa: CASSPRGARNGYTF
d_gene: TRBD2; v_gene: TRBV3-1/TRBV3-2; j_gene: TRBJ2-3; abundance: -; CDR3nt: TGTGCCAGCAGCGATACCGGGGGGAGCGGGGGGGCAGTAGATACGCAGTATTTT; CDR3aa: CASSDTGGSGGAVDTQYF
d_gene: -; v_gene: TRBV5-3; j_gene: TRBJ1-3; abundance: few; CDR3nt: TGTGCCAGAAGCTTGAGTGAGCTTCCAAACACCATATATTTT; CDR3aa: CARSLSELPNTIYF
d_gene: -; v_gene: TRBV9; j_gene: TRBJ1-1; abundance: -; CDR3nt: TGTGCCAGCAGCGCGAGCGTCATGAACACTGAAGCTTTCTTT; CDR3aa: CASSASVMNTEAFF
d_gene: TRBD1; v_gene: TRBV19; j_gene: TRBJ1-2; abundance: -; CDR3nt: TGTGCCAGTCGATACCGGGACAGAGGAGGCTACACCTTC; CDR3aa: CASRYRDRGGYTF
d_gene: -; v_gene: TRBV21-1; j_gene: TRBJ2-6; abundance: -; CDR3nt: TGTGCCAGCAGCAAAGCGGACAGGGGGAATGAGGACTCTGGGGCCAACGTCCTGACTTTC; CDR3aa: CASSKADRGNEDSGANVLTF
d_gene: TRBD1; v_gene: TRBV5-1; j_gene: TRBJ1-3; abundance: -; CDR3nt: TGCGCCAGCAGCCCGGGACAGCTACCCCACATTTTT; CDR3aa: CASSPGQLPHIF
d_gene: TRBD2; v_gene: TRBV7-3; j_gene: TRBJ2-1; abundance: -; CDR3nt: TGTGCCAGCAGCTTAAGGACTAGCGGGAGGCTCAATGAGCAGTTCTTC; CDR3aa: CASSLRTSGRLNEQFF
d_gene: TRBD1; v_gene: TRBV15; j_gene: TRBJ2-3; abundance: -; CDR3nt: TGTGCCACCAGCAGAGGTCCTCTTGGACAGGTCGGGGATACGCAGTATTTT; CDR3aa: CATSRGPLGQVGDTQYF
d_gene: -; v_gene: TRBV19; j_gene: TRBJ1-6; abundance: once; CDR3nt: TGTGCCAGTACCCCTGACGCGGTAAAGAATTCACCCCTCCACTTT; CDR3aa: CASTPDAVKNSPLHF
d_gene: -; v_gene: TRBV4-2; j_gene: TRBJ1-5; abundance: -; CDR3nt: TGTGCCAGCAGCCAAGTGGGTTCAGGGGAAAGTCACCAGCCCCAGCATTTT; CDR3aa: CASSQVGSGESHQPQHF
d_gene: -; v_gene: TRBV6-5; j_gene: TRBJ1-3; abundance: few; CDR3nt: TGTGCCAGCAGCTTACAGGGCAGCTCTGGAAACACCATATATTTT; CDR3aa: CASSLQGSSGNTIYF
d_gene: TRBD1; v_gene: TRBV18; j_gene: TRBJ1-2; abundance: -; CDR3nt: TGTGCCAGCTCACCAGGGACAGGGGACTATGGCTACACCTTC; CDR3aa: CASSPGTGDYGYTF
d_gene: -; v_gene: TRBV11-2; j_gene: TRBJ2-2; abundance: -; CDR3nt: TGTGCCAGCAGCTTAGATCACAGGGATACCGGGGAGCTGTTTTTT; CDR3aa: CASSLDHRDTGELFF
d_gene: -; v_gene: TRBV2; j_gene: TRBJ2-7; abundance: -; CDR3nt: TGTGCCAGCAGTGAACTTTCGAGCGGCCCAGGTGAGCAGTACTTC; CDR3aa: CASSELSSGPGEQYF
d_gene: TRBD2; v_gene: TRBV5-4; j_gene: TRBJ2-5; abundance: -; CDR3nt: TGTGCCAGCAGCGGAAGAGCGGGAGGGTCGGAGACCCAGTACTTC; CDR3aa: CASSGRAGGSETQYF
d_gene: TRBD1; v_gene: TRBV6-5; j_gene: TRBJ1-1; abundance: few; CDR3nt: TGTGCCAGCAGTAAGCCGACAGGGGGCTACACTGAAGCTTTCTTT; CDR3aa: CASSKPTGGYTEAFF
d_gene: -; v_gene: TRBV27; j_gene: TRBJ1-5; abundance: -; CDR3nt: TGTGCCAGCAGCAAAGAGGGGGGCAATCAGCCCCAGCATTTT; CDR3aa: CASSKEGGNQPQHF
d_gene: -; v_gene: TRBV18; j_gene: TRBJ1-5; abundance: -; CDR3nt: TGTGCCAGCTCACCACGAGGCACGCCGAATCAGCCCCAGCATTTT; CDR3aa: CASSPRGTPNQPQHF
d_gene: TRBD2; v_gene: TRBV28; j_gene: TRBJ2-4; abundance: -; CDR3nt: TGTGCCAGCAGTGGACCCCGGGAGGCACCCATCAAAAACATTCAGTACTTC; CDR3aa: CASSGPREAPIKNIQYF
d_gene: TRBD2; v_gene: TRBV3-1/TRBV3-2; j_gene: TRBJ2-2; abundance: -; CDR3nt: TGTGCCAGCAGCCCCTTCGGGCTAGCGGGGGTTAACACCGGGGAGCTGTTTTTT; CDR3aa: CASSPFGLAGVNTGELFF
d_gene: -; v_gene: TRBV9; j_gene: TRBJ1-5; abundance: -; CDR3nt: TGTGCCAGCAGCGTAGGACAGATCAATCAGCCCCAGCATTTT; CDR3aa: CASSVGQINQPQHF
d_gene: TRBD1; v_gene: TRBV6-5; j_gene: TRBJ2-7; abundance: -; CDR3nt: TGTGCCAGCAGGGCGACAGGGGGCCCTTCCTACGAGCAGTACTTC; CDR3aa: CASRATGGPSYEQYF
d_gene: -; v_gene: TRBV10-3; j_gene: TRBJ2-7; abundance: -; CDR3nt: TGTGCCATCAGTGAGACCTCCGGGGAGCAGTACTTC; CDR3aa: CAISETSGEQYF
d_gene: -; v_gene: TRBV19; j_gene: TRBJ1-5; abundance: -; CDR3nt: TGTGCCAGTAGTGCTCGGACAGTAGTGGGCAATCAGCCCCAGCATTTT; CDR3aa: CASSARTVVGNQPQHF
d_gene: -; v_gene: TRBV5-4; j_gene: TRBJ2-1; abundance: -; CDR3nt: TGTGCCAGCCAGCTGGGCCCGGGGTCCTACAATGAGCAGTTCTTC; CDR3aa: CASQLGPGSYNEQFF